Reported below is one TCR beta chain. Its antigen is still unknown. This record belongs to a study of human T cells and chemical hapten exposure. Overall study context: Diagnoses of alopecia areata, totalis or universalis occurred in mostly female patients.

Study results and limitations: The number of TCRs over 1 in 1000 frequency stayed unchanged after DPC. Versus controls, significantly more large CDR3 similarity clusters arose from expanded TCRs.

Time point defined: patch test 1, 2 weeks after DPC sensitization. Treatment meaning: therapeutic diphenylcyclopropenone sensitization with weekly scalp DPC. The length of the CDR3 is 16 residues. Germline-derived CDR1 and CDR2 are MNHEY and SVGEGT. The V end lost 7 bases, the J end lost 0 bases, and 15 bases lay between the germline ends. The library attached unique molecular identifiers to individual cDNA molecules. Each CDR3 protein gets one entry after TCRdb re-called the RACE reads with MiXCR. This table has 90,000 or so distinct CDR3 sequences, about 11% appearing once. The sample was whole blood, taken in connection with sensitization to the hapten diphenylcyclopropenone (DPC). This chain connects TRBV6-2 or TRBV6-3 to TRBJ1-4; D possibly corresponds to TRBD1 (5 bases). The TCR originated in a man aged 40-55 years with alopecia areata. Some clones in this sample may be carry-over from other donors' samples. This chain's CDR3 is CASTDGTFATNEKLFF. The CDR3 region has the DNA TGTGCCAGCACCGATGGGACGTTTGCAACTAATGAAAAACTGTTTTTT.